These 8 T cell receptor beta chains came from one sample sequenced in a study of cytomegalovirus exposure and HLA in healthy donors. The PCR had 60 Vbeta and 13 Jbeta primers. Assay used: immunoSEQ multiplex PCR; TCRdb lists only in-frame clones, some missing. Found here are over 35,000 clones, about 50% of them singletons; the top ten hold 9% to 14%. The specimen sequenced was PBMCs. These receptors were taken from a human donor in good health.

V gene TRBV30 combines with J gene TRBJ1-1; 7 bases agree with TRBD1. The junction had 14 bases not matched to a gene; V was cut back by 0 bases and J by 4 bases. CDR1 and CDR2 from the germline V gene are GTSNPN and SVGIG (reference sequence). This CDR3 has 17 amino acids. DNA for the CDR3: TGTGCCTGGAGTGTACTCCGGACAGGTCTTTGGAGCACTGAAGCTTTCTTT. It specifies CAWSVLRTGLWSTEAFF.

The chain is built from TRBV5-1 and TRBJ2-1, with TRBD2 identical over 11 bases. Germline CDR1 and CDR2: SGHRS and YFSETQ. The V segment lost 2 bases and the J segment 8 bases; nucleotides outside the gene matches: 9. The CDR3 is made up of 16 amino acids. CDR3 sequence: CASSFTSGSLGDEQFF. The CDR3 bases are TGCGCCAGCAGCTTTACTAGCGGGAGTCTCGGAGATGAGCAGTTCTTC.

CDR3 region: CASSQGEGVNYGYTF. The CDR3 DNA follows: TGCGCCAGCAGCCAAGGTGAAGGGGTCAACTATGGCTACACCTTC. The gene calls are TRBV4-3 and TRBJ1-2, with D tentatively TRBD1 (5 bases). The CDR3 runs to 15 residues. The germline CDR1 and CDR2 sequences are LGHNA and YSLEER. Trimming left V 1 base short and J 2 bases short, with 11 bases between.

The table lists this clone with a count of one. This chain uses TRBV6-5 with TRBJ1-2; D remains ambiguous. The CDR3 runs 12 residues. V shed 10 bases and J shed 8 bases, with 17 bases lying between them. CDR1 and CDR2 from the germline V gene are MNHEY and SVGAGI. In nucleotides, the CDR3 is TGTGCCACCTCCCCGGCCCTAGGCGGCTACACCTTC. It specifies CATSPALGGYTF.

V usage is TRBV5-1 and J usage is TRBJ2-5, with D maybe TRBD2 (6 bases). V was cut by 4 bases and J by 1 base, with 17 bases left in between. The CDR3 covers 16 residues. CDR1 and CDR2 from the germline V gene are SGHRS and YFSETQ. CDR3 coding DNA: TGCGCCAGCAGCCTAACCGGACTGGGGGGCCAAGAGACCCAGTACTTC. Its protein is CASSLTGLGGQETQYF. Full variable domain (remainder filled in from reference TRBV5-1 and TRBJ2-5): KAGVTQTPRYLIKTRGQQVTLSCSPISGHRSVSWYQQTPGQGLQFLFEYFSETQRNKGNFPGRFSGRQFSNSRSEMNVSTLELGDSALYLCASSLTGLGGQETQYFGPGTRLLVL.

This clone was seen just once. This sequence joins TRBV5-6 and TRBJ2-7; 10 positions agree with TRBD2. CDR1 and CDR2 from the germline V gene are SGHDT and YYEEEE. V shed 4 bases, J shed 1 base, and the junction held 11 bases outside the gene matches. The CDR3 runs 17 residues. CDR3 in DNA: TGTGCCAGCAGCCTGCTAGCTAGCGGGGGAAGGTCCTACGAGCAGTACTTC. Translation: CASSLLASGGRSYEQYF.

The rearrangement uses TRBV5-1 and TRBJ1-5, with 11 bases fitting TRBD1. Trimming cost V 3 bases and J 5 bases; bases outside gene matches: 4. CDR3 length: 15 amino acids. CDR1 is SGHRS and CDR2 is YFSETQ in the germline V gene. This chain's CDR3 is CASSWTGGADQPQHF. The DNA of the CDR3 is TGCGCCAGCAGCTGGACAGGGGGCGCGGATCAGCCCCAGCATTTT.

This clone was found a few times. V usage is TRBV6-5 and J usage is TRBJ2-3, with D possibly being TRBD1 (5 bases). The V gene's germline CDR1 is MNHEY and CDR2 SVGAGI. CDR3 length equals 14 residues. The V end was cut by 0 bases, the J end by 3 bases, with 7 bases between. The CDR3 loop is CASSYSAGTDTQYF. The CDR3 region has the DNA TGTGCCAGCAGTTACTCGGCAGGGACAGATACGCAGTATTTT.